This T cell receptor (beta chain) was identified in a study of OX40 agonist ivuxolimab in advanced cancers. Study in general: Past anti-PD-1, anti-PD-L1 or anti-CTLA-4 therapy was accepted, and roughly 40% had received some. Notes on the study in general: Also present in some nonresponders was a low level of normalized T-cell clonal expansion. At 0.1-3.0 mg/kg, partial responders had clonal expansion among the lowest observed.

Germline V gene sequence: CDR1 KGHSH, CDR2 LQKENI. The J segment lost 5 bases and the V segment lost 5 bases, leaving 15 bases of the junction unmatched. CDR3 length: 16 amino acids. Peripheral blood came from all dose cohorts at three timepoints. Points on this clone: Its matching antigen is unknown.

Produced via immunoSEQ multiplex PCR; TCRdb's table is partial and in-frame only. The profile shows tens of thousands of clones, over 80% of them singletons. This clonotype was obtained from an adult with an advanced solid tumor such as melanoma, head and neck, liver or kidney cancer. The sequencing used CD4+ or CD8+ T cells sorted from blood, collected in a trial of the OX40 agonist ivuxolimab. The chain combines TRBV18 with TRBJ2-7; TRBD1 agrees at 7 bases. The CDR3, as DNA: TGTGCCAGCTCAGCGAACCTCCGGGACAGAAGCCACGAGCAGTACTTC. It codes for CASSANLRDRSHEQYF.